Described below is a single T cell receptor beta chain sequence and its context. The antigen this receptor binds is unknown. Base qualities were left out, and no much larger clone turns up one base away. Using the deep immunoSEQ assay, multiplex PCR amplified TCR CDR3 regions from genomic DNA. For each cell subset, the extracted genomic DNA was distributed evenly across all wells of several immunoSEQ 96-well plates, and each plate served as one replicate. For sorted subsets, approximately 0.2 ug of genomic DNA, equivalent to some 30,000 T cell genomes, went into each replicate PCR. Purified libraries were quantified with a Qubit 3.0 fluorometer, sized on a Bioanalyzer 2100, and re-quantified with the KAPA Library Quantification kit. Every immunoSEQ 96-well plate was sequenced on a separate single-read 150-cycle Illumina NextSeq 550 flow cell. The study's own analysis went as follows. Because the immunoSEQ output included only junctional sequences and no quality scores, the filtering could not be the same as the filtering used for full-length reads. To assign V/J genes and CDR3, sequences were annotated against IMGT germline references using PyIR, a Python wrapper for IgBLAST v1.9. Reads with weak V/J assignments (E-value above 1e-6), missing CDR3, stop codons, out-of-frame junctions, or ambiguous translated residues were removed. V3J clonotypes were defined as sequences sharing the same inferred V gene, J gene, and CDR3 amino acid sequence. Percentage overlap between repertoires was computed as shared unique clonotypes divided by the size of the smaller repertoire. RTK rarefaction, the Chao1 estimator, and Recon v2.1 estimates of unobserved clonotypes were used to assess repertoire richness. Generation probabilities for all TCRbeta clonotypes obtained by the gDNA method from a handful of donors were computed using OLGA. Drawn from immuneACCESS, this table holds only the in-frame rearrangements with V and J called that TCRdb kept. Clones are partly lost; checked studies trace under half to an unresolved V gene and leave the rest unexplained. That table is the source of V, J and clone size, and D and trimming were worked out from the DNA. The sample table lists 2 million to 3 million clones, just over 90% of them with a count of one. Of the sample, under 0.15% is held by the ten largest clones.

Relative to germline, V is 0 bases shorter and J is 6 bases shorter, with 9 bases between their ends. Measured from the cysteine to the phenylalanine, the CDR3 is 13 residues long. The CDR3 DNA has 39 bases and is translated from base 1. Via the germline V gene, CDR1 is SGDLS and CDR2 YYNGEE. This specimen comes from a study of shared clonotypes between healthy human individuals (dated by TCRdb to about 2020). For the study in its entirety: The cohort comprised a couple of women and a few men aged 18 to 49 years. Per donor, three plates each were used for CD4 naive and CD4 memory, two for CD8 naive, and one for CD8 memory. The study deeply sequenced blood TCR repertoires of about 5 healthy adults to estimate repertoire size and the extent of clonotype sharing between individuals. Between about 0.8 and 9.5 billion PBMCs per donor were obtained by leukapheresis. To increase sequencing depth and limit assay-specific biases, different laboratories used diverse techniques to prepare libraries and sequence TCR repertoires. On the study overall, not on this receptor specifically: When several donors were compared, the shared fraction of clonotypes was roughly 5% for naive CD4, roughly 3.4% for naive CD8, roughly 2.3% for memory CD4, and about 0.36% for memory CD8. Because the study included a small number of donors, the genetic and exposure-history diversity represented was limited. Based on pairwise subsampling, the degree of clonotype sharing among donors was expected to be affected by sequencing depth. Even with the large sequencing depth, rarefaction of the sorted-subset datasets indicated that sequencing was incomplete. Sampling was restricted to blood, and TCR repertoires in tissue are likely to differ from TCR repertoires in blood. Naive subsets generally had larger estimated clonotype richness than memory subsets. Clonotypes shared by all four sorted-subset donors showed higher generation probabilities than non-shared clonotypes.

Healthy HIV-negative adults with no recently reported acute infections or vaccinations were included as donors. Every donor was a Caucasian adult living in Nashville, Tennessee, USA. CD4+ T cells were enriched through magnetic negative selection, after which naive cells were positively selected on CD45RA and the remaining negative fraction served as the memory subset. After blood collection by leukapheresis, PBMCs were isolated using Ficoll-Histopaque density gradient centrifugation and then cryopreserved in the vapor phase of liquid nitrogen. Analytical flow cytometry was used to check the purity and quantity of each magnetically sorted T cell population. Genomic DNA was isolated from every sorted fraction and measured by UV absorbance on a Nanodrop 2000c.

The rearranged chain carries TRBV9 and TRBJ1-2, with no reliable assignment of the D segment. The TCR was taken from a man aged 18 to 30 in good health. The sample taken for sequencing was naive CD4+ T cells sorted from blood. The sample's cell subset or site label, decoded: CD45RA+ positively selected. CDR3 reads: CASSVGGMNGYTF. In nucleotides, the sequence is TGTGCCAGCAGCGTAGGTGGGATGAATGGCTACACCTTC.